Below are 21 T cell receptor beta chains sequenced from a single sample in a study of cytomegalovirus exposure and HLA in healthy donors. PCR involved 60 Vbeta and 13 Jbeta primers. This table comes from immunoSEQ multiplex PCR, and its TCRdb copy is limited to in-frame clones, with some not included. The sample lists approximately 220,000 clones; about 77% were seen once. The sequencing sample was made of PBMCs. The receptors were gathered from a woman aged 25 to 39 in good health and CMV-seronegative.

The rearrangement joins TRBV29-1 to TRBJ1-6, with D possibly being TRBD1 (5 bases). V was clipped by 7 bases and J by 5 bases, with 15 bases between them. The CDR3 totals 14 residues. Germline V CDR1 and CDR2: SQVTM, ANQGSEA. CDR3 residues: CSARSGTDNSPLHF. CDR3 DNA: TGCAGCGCCAGAAGTGGGACTGATAATTCACCCCTCCACTTT.

This clone was seen a single time. V usage is TRBV6-5 and J usage is TRBJ1-5; 8 bases match TRBD1. The CDR3 is 14 residues long. Germline V gives CDR1 MNHEY, CDR2 SVGAGI. The V gene end was trimmed by 3 bases and the J gene end by 7 bases; junction bases not matched to a gene: 5. The CDR3 loop is CASSYGQGRQPQHF. CDR3 DNA: TGTGCCAGCAGTTATGGACAGGGCCGGCAGCCCCAGCATTTT.

This chain joins TRBV2 and TRBJ1-3; 7 nucleotides match TRBD1. This CDR3 has 17 amino acids. V gave up 0 bases and J gave up 0 bases; unmatched junction bases: 5. Germline V CDR1 and CDR2: SNHLY, FYNNEI. The CDR3 DNA follows: TGTGCCAGCAGTGAAGCGGCGGGACAGAACTCTGGAAACACCATATATTTT. It specifies CASSEAAGQNSGNTIYF.

The chain carries TRBV18 and TRBJ2-2, with a weak D call TRBD1 (5 bases). Germline CDR1 KGHSH, CDR2 LQKENI. The CDR3 is 14 amino acids. V lost 3 bases to trimming and J lost 8 bases, with 13 bases between them. The CDR3 DNA is TGTGCCAGCTCACCCCAAAGGACAAAAGGGGAGCTGTTTTTT. The encoded protein is CASSPQRTKGELFF.

This chain joins TRBV15 and TRBJ2-1; the match to TRBD2 covers 7 bases. The germline V gene encodes CDR1 LNHNV and CDR2 YYDKDF (reference sequence). The CDR3 length is 16 residues. V shed 0 bases and J 0 bases; nucleotides not matched to a gene: 2. CDR3: CATSRDGGSSYNEQFF. The DNA of the CDR3 is TGTGCCACCAGCAGAGATGGCGGGAGCTCCTACAATGAGCAGTTCTTC.

Here the CDR3 reads CASTQDRGTTEAFF. CDR3 DNA: TGTGCCAGCACCCAGGACAGGGGGACCACTGAAGCTTTCTTT. The chain has TRBV2 and TRBJ1-1; 10 bases agree with TRBD1. Germline V gene lookup returns CDR1 SNHLY and CDR2 FYNNEI. Losses at the gene ends were 7 bases for V and 4 bases for J; bases not matched to a gene: 6. There are 14 residues in the CDR3.

This clone showed up many times. V gene TRBV2 combines with J gene TRBJ1-1; D not certain. V shed 0 bases and J shed 10 bases, with 3 bases lying between them. The CDR3 is 10 amino acids. In germline, CDR1 is SNHLY, CDR2 FYNNEI. The DNA of the CDR3 is TGTGCCAGCAGTGAAGCCGTAGCTTTCTTT. Protein sequence: CASSEAVAFF.

This chain links TRBV2 with TRBJ1-6, with unresolved D. CDR1 is SNHLY and CDR2 is FYNNEI in the germline V gene. V lost 2 bases and J lost 0, with 14 bases in between. The CDR3 is 18 residues long. The CDR3 DNA sequence: TGTGCCAGCAGTGAACGCGTCTCCCCGAGCTCCTATAATTCACCCCTCCACTTT. Translated, it gives CASSERVSPSSYNSPLHF.

The CDR3 DNA reads as TGTGCCAGCAGCCGTACCGGGACAGCCGAGTACTATGGCTACACCTTC. It specifies CASSRTGTAEYYGYTF. The rearrangement joins TRBV7-9 to TRBJ1-2, with 7 bases lining up with TRBD1. CDR3 length: 16 residues. Germline values: CDR1 SEHNR, CDR2 FQNEAQ (reference sequence). V lost 5 bases, J lost 3 bases, and 12 bases stayed unmatched.

Notes on this clone: The junction departs from the called germline gene at one end, perhaps through a read error. This sequence joins TRBV7-9 and TRBJ2-2, with D unresolved. Looked up from germline, CDR1 is SEHNR and CDR2 is FQNEAQ (reference sequence). The CDR3 has 16 amino acids. CDR3 DNA: TGTTCCAGCAGCATCTCCCCGGCAGGCTCAAACTGGGAGCTGTTTTTT. Residues: CSSSISPAGSNWELFF.

V is TRBV7-3 and J is TRBJ2-1, with a possible D match to TRBD1 (5 bases). Per the germline V gene, CDR1 is SGHTA and CDR2 is FQGTGA. There are 15 residues in the CDR3. The V end was cut by 1 base, the J end by 5 bases, with 12 bases between. The CDR3 loop is CASSLIPTGNNEQFF. The CDR3 DNA follows: TGTGCCAGCAGCTTAATTCCAACAGGAAACAATGAGCAGTTCTTC. The full variable domain, with the rest looked up from reference TRBV7-3 and TRBJ2-1, is GAGVSQTPSNKVTEKGKYVELRCDPISGHTALYWYRQSLGQGPEFLIYFQGTGAADDSGLPNDRFFAVRPEGSVSTLKIQRTERGDSAVYLCASSLIPTGNNEQFFGPGTRLTVL.

This clone was counted only a few times. V and J are TRBV21-1 and TRBJ2-7; the DNA was not compared with TRBD2, the D call given in the table. TRBV21-1 is reported as a pseudogene. The CDR3 contains 13 residues. DNA for the CDR3: TGTGCCAGCAGCACTAGCCGTGCCTACGAGCAGTACTTC. Translating gives CASSTSRAYEQYF.

V and J are TRBV6-1 and TRBJ1-2, with D possibly TRBD1 on 5 matching bases. This CDR3 contains 14 residues. The V gene lost 6 bases and the J gene lost 8 bases, with 19 bases spanning the gap. The germline gives CDR1 MNHNS, CDR2 SASEGT. CDR3 nucleotide sequence: TGTGCCAGCAGAAACAGGCCGTCCAGCAGCGGCTACACCTTC. Protein product: CASRNRPSSSGYTF.

The chain uses TRBV6-1 and TRBJ1-1; D possibly corresponds to TRBD1 (6 bases). This CDR3 contains 13 residues. Trimming stripped 5 bases from V and 0 bases from J, with 7 bases between. Germline loops: CDR1 MNHNS, CDR2 SASEGT. The CDR3 DNA reads TGTGCCAGCAGTTGGGGGCTGAACACTGAAGCTTTCTTT. Protein product: CASSWGLNTEAFF.

The rearrangement links TRBV9 to TRBJ2-1; 8 bases match TRBD2. The length of the CDR3 is 15 residues. Trimming removed 6 bases from V and 1 base from J; junction bases left unmatched: 6. Germline CDR1 SGDLS, CDR2 YYNGEE. The CDR3, as DNA: TGTGCCAGCACCCAAGCGGGGGCATCCTACAATGAGCAGTTCTTC. Encoded protein: CASTQAGASYNEQFF.

The chain couples TRBV19 to TRBJ2-1, with D maybe TRBD1 (5 bases). Trimming left V 3 bases short and J 5 bases short, with 11 bases between. CDR1 LNHDA and CDR2 SQIVND come from the germline V gene (reference sequence). CDR3 length: 14 residues. CDR3 DNA: TGTGCCAGTAGTATTCTGACAGTCGACAATGAGCAGTTCTTC. Translating gives CASSILTVDNEQFF.

The chain employs TRBV6-1 and TRBJ2-3, with D perhaps matching TRBD2 (6 bases). The ends were cut back, 6 bases at V and 7 bases at J, with 17 bases in the middle. The CDR3 sequence is 14 residues long. The germline V gene has CDR1 MNHNS and CDR2 SASEGT. CDR3 protein: CASRKSPSAYTQYF. CDR3 sequence (DNA): TGTGCCAGCAGGAAGTCCCCTAGCGCCTATACGCAGTATTTT.

The chain couples TRBV5-4 to TRBJ1-1; no clear D. The germline V gene encodes CDR1 SGHNT and CDR2 YYREEE (reference sequence). This CDR3 spans 12 amino acids. In DNA, the CDR3 is TGTGTGCTGGGGAGACCAAACACTGAAGCTTTCTTT. Translation: CVLGRPNTEAFF.

Here the CDR3 DNA reads TGTGCCAGCAGCCAACGACTAGCGGGAATAGGCACAGATACGCAGTATTTT. Translation gives CASSQRLAGIGTDTQYF. J is TRBJ2-3 and V is TRBV4-2; 11 nucleotides align to TRBD2. The CDR3 contains 17 residues. Losses at the gene ends were 2 bases for V and 1 base for J; bases not matched to a gene: 5. Germline-derived CDR1 and CDR2 are LGHNA and YNFKEQ.

This CDR3 is CASSVGSGNPTDTQYF. CDR3 sequence (DNA): TGTGCCAGCAGCGTAGGGTCGGGGAACCCCACAGATACGCAGTATTTT. The genes are TRBV9 and TRBJ2-3; D perhaps matches TRBD2 (5 bases). The CDR3 totals 16 residues. Germline values: CDR1 SGDLS, CDR2 YYNGEE. V was pared by 0 bases and J by 2 bases, with 13 bases between.

The V gene is TRBV19, the J gene TRBJ2-6; 8 positions agree with TRBD2. V lost 3 bases, J lost 2 bases, and 9 bases stayed unmatched. Germline V gene lookup returns CDR1 LNHDA and CDR2 SQIVND (reference sequence). CDR3 length: 18 residues. In DNA form, the CDR3 reads TGTGCCAGTAGTATCACCCGCGGGGGGAGGACTGGGGCCAACGTCCTGACTTTC. Translated, it gives CASSITRGGRTGANVLTF.